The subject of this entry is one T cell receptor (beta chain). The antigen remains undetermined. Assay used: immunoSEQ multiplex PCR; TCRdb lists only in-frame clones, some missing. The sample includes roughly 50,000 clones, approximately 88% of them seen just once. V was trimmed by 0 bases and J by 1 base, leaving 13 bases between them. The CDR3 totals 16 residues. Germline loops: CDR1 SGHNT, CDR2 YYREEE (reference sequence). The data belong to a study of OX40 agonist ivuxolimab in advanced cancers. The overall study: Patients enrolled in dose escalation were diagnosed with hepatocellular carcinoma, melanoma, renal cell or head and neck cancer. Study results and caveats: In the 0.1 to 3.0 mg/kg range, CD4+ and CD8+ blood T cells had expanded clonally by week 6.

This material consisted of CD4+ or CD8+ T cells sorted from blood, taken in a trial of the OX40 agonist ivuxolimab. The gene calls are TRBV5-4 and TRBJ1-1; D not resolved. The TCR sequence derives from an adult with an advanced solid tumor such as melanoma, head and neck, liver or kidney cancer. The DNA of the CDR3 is TGTGCCAGCAGCTTGGGTGGGCCGACGGGGAACACTGAAGCTTTCTTT. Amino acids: CASSLGGPTGNTEAFF.